This T cell receptor beta chain was recorded in a study of cytomegalovirus exposure and HLA in healthy donors. This PCR relied on a set of 60 Vbeta primers and 13 Jbeta primers. Assay: immunoSEQ multiplex PCR; the TCRdb copy retains only in-frame clones and omits some. Of approximately 81,000 clones in the sample, 60% to 80% were seen once. All donors participated as healthy donors of bone marrow. The TCR comes from a woman aged 45-65 years in good health and CMV-seropositive. Sequencing used PBMCs.

CDR3 bases: TGCGCCAGCAGCTTGCGGCAGGACTCCTACAATGAGCAGTTCTTC. Its translation: CASSLRQDSYNEQFF. The chain joins TRBV5-1 to TRBJ2-1, with D hard to call. Trimming left V 1 base short and J 0 bases short, with 8 bases between. The V gene's germline CDR1 is SGHRS and CDR2 YFSETQ. The CDR3 covers 15 residues.